The source of this T cell receptor (beta chain) is a study of graft-versus-host responses after intestinal transplantation. On the study more broadly: Anti-thymocyte globulin induction preceded three to four years of tacrolimus and steroid maintenance in all recipients.

This clone was recorded only once. Its antigen is not identified. Libraries were prepared by immunoSEQ multiplex PCR; TCRdb keeps only in-frame clonotypes and omits some of them. The sample has about 6,400 clones, roughly 85% seen once. Germline V gene sequence: CDR1 SGHTA, CDR2 FQGTGA. V was pared by 4 bases and J by 9 bases, with 24 bases between. CDR3 length: 16 amino acids. General study findings and limits: Among recipient marrow samples, GvH clones were found; some appeared first in ileum or blood. High graft-versus-host to host-versus-graft clonal ratios were seen in allografts of patients with graft-donor T cell macrochimerism.

Intraepithelial and lamina propria lymphocytes were released after the graft tissue was processed. This TCR derives from a human patient who received an intestinal transplant, so some T cells may come from the graft donor. This chain joins TRBV7-3 and TRBJ2-5; the D is unclear. The sample consisted of ileum tissue, taken roughly 300 days after intestinal transplant. CDR3 sequence reads: CASSSPVASKYEAQYF. The CDR3 coding sequence is TGTGCCAGCAGCTCCCCTGTGGCTTCGAAGTATGAAGCCCAGTACTTC.